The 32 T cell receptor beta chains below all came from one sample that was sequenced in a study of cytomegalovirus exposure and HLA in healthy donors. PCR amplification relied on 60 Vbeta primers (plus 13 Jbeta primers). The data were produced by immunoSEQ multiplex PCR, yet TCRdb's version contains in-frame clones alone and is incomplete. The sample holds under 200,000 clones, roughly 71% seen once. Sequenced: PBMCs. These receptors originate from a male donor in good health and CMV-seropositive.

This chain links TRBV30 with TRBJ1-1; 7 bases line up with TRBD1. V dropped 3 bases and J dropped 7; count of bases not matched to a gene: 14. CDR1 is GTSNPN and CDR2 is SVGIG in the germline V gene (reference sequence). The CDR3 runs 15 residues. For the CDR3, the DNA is TGTGCCTGGAGCCCTCCCTCAACCGGGACAGATGAAGCTTTCTTT. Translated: CAWSPPSTGTDEAFF.

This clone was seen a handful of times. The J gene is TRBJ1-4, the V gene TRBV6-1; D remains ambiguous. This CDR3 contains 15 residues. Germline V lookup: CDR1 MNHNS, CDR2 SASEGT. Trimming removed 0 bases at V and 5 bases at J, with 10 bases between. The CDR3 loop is CASSEATADNEKLFF. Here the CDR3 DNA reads TGTGCCAGCAGTGAAGCAACAGCGGACAATGAAAAACTGTTTTTT.

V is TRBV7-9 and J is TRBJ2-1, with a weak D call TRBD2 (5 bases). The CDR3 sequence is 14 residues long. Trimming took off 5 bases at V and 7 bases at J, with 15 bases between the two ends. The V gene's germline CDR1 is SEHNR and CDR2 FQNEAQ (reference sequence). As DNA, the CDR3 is TGTGCCAGCAGCCCGGAGCGGCTACCAAATGAGCAGTTCTTC. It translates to CASSPERLPNEQFF. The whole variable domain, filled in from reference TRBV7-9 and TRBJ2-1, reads DTGVSQNPRHKITKRGQNVTFRCDPISEHNRLYWYRQTLGQGPEFLTYFQNEAQLEKSRLLSDRFSAERPKGSFSTLEIQRTEQGDSAMYLCASSPERLPNEQFFGPGTRLTVL.

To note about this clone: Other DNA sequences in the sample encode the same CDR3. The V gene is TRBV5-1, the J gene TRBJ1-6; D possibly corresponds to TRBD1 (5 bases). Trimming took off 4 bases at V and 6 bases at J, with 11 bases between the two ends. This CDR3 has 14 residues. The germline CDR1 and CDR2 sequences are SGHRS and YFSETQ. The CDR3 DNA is TGCGCCAGCAGCCTCAGGCAGGGTAATTCACCCCTCCACTTT. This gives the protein CASSLRQGNSPLHF. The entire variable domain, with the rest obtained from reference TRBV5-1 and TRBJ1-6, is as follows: KAGVTQTPRYLIKTRGQQVTLSCSPISGHRSVSWYQQTPGQGLQFLFEYFSETQRNKGNFPGRFSGRQFSNSRSEMNVSTLELGDSALYLCASSLRQGNSPLHFGNGTRLTVT.

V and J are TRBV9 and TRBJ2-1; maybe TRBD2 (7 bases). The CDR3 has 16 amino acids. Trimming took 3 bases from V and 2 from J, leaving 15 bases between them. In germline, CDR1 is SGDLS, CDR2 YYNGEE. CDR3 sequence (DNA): TGTGCCAGCAGCGGAGGGGTGGGGGGGCCCTACAATGAGCAGTTCTTC. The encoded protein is CASSGGVGGPYNEQFF.

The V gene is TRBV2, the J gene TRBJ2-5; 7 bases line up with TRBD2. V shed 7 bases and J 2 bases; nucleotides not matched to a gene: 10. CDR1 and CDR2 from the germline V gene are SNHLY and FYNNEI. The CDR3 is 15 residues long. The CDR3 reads CASIGGRVQQETQYF. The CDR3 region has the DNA TGTGCCAGCATTGGGGGGAGGGTCCAGCAAGAGACCCAGTACTTC. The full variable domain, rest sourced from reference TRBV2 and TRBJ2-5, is EPEVTQTPSHQVTQMGQEVILRCVPISNHLYFYWYRQILGQKVEFLVSFYNNEISEKSEIFDDQFSVERPDGSNFTLKIRSTKLEDSAMYFCASIGGRVQQETQYFGPGTRLLVL.

CDR3: CASSEDTSSGNTIYF. The CDR3 coding sequence is TGTGCCAGCAGCGAGGACACTTCCTCTGGAAACACCATATATTTT. V and J are TRBV2 and TRBJ1-3, with D possibly being TRBD1 (5 bases). Germline V gene data show CDR1 as SNHLY and CDR2 as FYNNEI. CDR3 length equals 15 residues. V dropped 6 bases and J dropped 0 bases, with 12 bases sitting between them.

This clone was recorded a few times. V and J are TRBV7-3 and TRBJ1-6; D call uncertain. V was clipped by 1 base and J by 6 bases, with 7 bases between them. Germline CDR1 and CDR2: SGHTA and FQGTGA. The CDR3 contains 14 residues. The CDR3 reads CASSLSRSNSPLHF. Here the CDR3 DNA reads TGTGCCAGCAGCTTAAGCAGGTCTAATTCACCCCTCCACTTT.

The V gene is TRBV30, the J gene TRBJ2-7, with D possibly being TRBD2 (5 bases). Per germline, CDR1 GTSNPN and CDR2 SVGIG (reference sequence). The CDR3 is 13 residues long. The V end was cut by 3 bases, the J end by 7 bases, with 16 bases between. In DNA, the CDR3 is TGTGCCTGGAGCGCTCGGGGTGTCTGGGAGCAGTACTTC. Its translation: CAWSARGVWEQYF.

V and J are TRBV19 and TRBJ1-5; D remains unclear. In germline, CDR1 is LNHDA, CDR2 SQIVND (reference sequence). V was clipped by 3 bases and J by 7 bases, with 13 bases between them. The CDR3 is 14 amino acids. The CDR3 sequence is CASSIRGYGQPQHF. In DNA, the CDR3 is TGTGCCAGTAGTATCCGAGGGTACGGGCAGCCCCAGCATTTT.

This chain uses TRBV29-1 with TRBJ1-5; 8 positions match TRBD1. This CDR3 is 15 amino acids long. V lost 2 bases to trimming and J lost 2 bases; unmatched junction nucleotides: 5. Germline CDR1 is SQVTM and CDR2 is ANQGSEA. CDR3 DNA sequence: TGCAGCGTTGAACGAGACAGGGGCGGCAATCAGCCCCAGCATTTT. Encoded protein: CSVERDRGGNQPQHF.

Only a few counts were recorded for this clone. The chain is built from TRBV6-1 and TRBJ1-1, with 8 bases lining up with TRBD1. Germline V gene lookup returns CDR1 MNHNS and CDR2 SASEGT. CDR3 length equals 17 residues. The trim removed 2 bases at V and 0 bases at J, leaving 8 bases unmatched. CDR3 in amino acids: CASSELSLRGLNTEAFF. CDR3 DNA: TGTGCCAGCAGTGAACTCTCCCTCAGGGGGCTGAACACTGAAGCTTTCTTT.

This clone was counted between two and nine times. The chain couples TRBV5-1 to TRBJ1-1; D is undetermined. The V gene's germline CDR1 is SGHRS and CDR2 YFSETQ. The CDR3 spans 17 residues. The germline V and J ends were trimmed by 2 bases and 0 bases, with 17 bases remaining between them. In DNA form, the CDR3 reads TGCGCCAGCAGCTTAAGACCACCGGCGGGCATGAACACTGAAGCTTTCTTT. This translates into CASSLRPPAGMNTEAFF.

CDR3 DNA: TGTGCCAGCATCCTAGCGGGGGGTAGGCTCGGCGAGCAGTACTTC. This translates into CASILAGGRLGEQYF. The chain carries TRBV28 and TRBJ2-5; 11 bases are a match to TRBD2. Near its end, the DNA agrees better with TRBJ2-7, so the J call may be wrong. This CDR3 is built from 15 residues. Germline-derived CDR1 and CDR2 are MDHEN and SYDVKM.

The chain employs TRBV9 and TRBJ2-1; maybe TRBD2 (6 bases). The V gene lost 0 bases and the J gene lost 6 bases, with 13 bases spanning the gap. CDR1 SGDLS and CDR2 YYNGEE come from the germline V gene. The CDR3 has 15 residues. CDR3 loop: CASSVVSFGGNEQFF. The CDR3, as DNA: TGTGCCAGCAGCGTAGTAAGCTTCGGGGGCAATGAGCAGTTCTTC.

The CDR3 DNA is TGTGCTAGTGGTTTGAATATCCGAGGTTCCTACAATGAGCAGTTCTTC. Its protein product is CASGLNIRGSYNEQFF. The genes are TRBV12-5 and TRBJ2-1; D is ambiguous. Trimming shortened V by 2 bases and J by 1 base, and 12 bases separated the two germline ends. Per the germline V gene, CDR1 is LGHNT and CDR2 is FRNRAP. The CDR3 runs to 16 residues.

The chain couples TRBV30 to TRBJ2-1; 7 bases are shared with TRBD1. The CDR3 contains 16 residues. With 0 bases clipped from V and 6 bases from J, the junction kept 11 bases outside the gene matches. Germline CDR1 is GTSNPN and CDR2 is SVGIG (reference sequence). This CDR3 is CAWSVATGSRLNEQFF. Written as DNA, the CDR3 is TGTGCCTGGAGTGTAGCGACAGGGTCACGTCTCAATGAGCAGTTCTTC.

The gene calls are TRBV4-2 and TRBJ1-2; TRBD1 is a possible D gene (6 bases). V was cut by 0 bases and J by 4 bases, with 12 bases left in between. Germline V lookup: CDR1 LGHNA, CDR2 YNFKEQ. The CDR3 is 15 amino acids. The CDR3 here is CASSQDQAGVYGYTF. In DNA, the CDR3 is TGTGCCAGCAGCCAAGATCAGGCAGGGGTCTATGGCTACACCTTC.

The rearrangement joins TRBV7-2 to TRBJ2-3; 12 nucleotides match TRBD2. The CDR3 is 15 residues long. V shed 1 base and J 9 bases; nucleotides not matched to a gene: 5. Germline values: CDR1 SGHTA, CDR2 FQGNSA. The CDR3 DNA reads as TGTGCCAGCAGCTTAGATCCTAGCGGGGGGGGCACGCAGTATTTT. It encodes CASSLDPSGGGTQYF.

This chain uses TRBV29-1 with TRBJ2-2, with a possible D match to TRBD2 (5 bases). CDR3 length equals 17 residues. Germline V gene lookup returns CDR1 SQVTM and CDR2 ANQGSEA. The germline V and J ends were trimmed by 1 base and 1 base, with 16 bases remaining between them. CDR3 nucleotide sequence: TGCAGCGTTGAAGTGGGCGGGCAGACACTGAACACCGGGGAGCTGTTTTTT. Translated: CSVEVGGQTLNTGELFF.

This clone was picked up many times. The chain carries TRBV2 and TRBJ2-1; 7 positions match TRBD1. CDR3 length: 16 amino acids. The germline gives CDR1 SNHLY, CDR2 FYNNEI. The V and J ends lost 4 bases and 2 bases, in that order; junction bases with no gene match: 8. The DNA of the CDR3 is TGTGCCAGCAGTGGTCCCGCTAGGGGGCCCTACAATGAGCAGTTCTTC. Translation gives CASSGPARGPYNEQFF.

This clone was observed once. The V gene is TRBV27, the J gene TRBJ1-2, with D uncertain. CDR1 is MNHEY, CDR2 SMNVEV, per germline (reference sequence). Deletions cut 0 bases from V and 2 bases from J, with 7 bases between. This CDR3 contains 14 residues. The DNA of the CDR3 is TGTGCCAGCAGTTTATCTCCAGCGAACTATGGCTACACCTTC. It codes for CASSLSPANYGYTF.

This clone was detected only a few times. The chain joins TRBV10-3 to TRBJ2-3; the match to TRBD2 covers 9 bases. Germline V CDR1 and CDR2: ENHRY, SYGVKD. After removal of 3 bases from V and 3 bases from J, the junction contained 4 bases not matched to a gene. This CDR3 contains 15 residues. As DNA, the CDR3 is TGTGCCATCAGTGATCCGGGACTAGCAACAGATACGCAGTATTTT. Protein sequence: CAISDPGLATDTQYF.

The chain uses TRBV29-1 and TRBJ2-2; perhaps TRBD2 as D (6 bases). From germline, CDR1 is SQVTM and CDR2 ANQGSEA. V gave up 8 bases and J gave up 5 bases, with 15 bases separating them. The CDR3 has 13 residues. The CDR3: CSLEESGTGELFF. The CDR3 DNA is TGCAGCCTAGAAGAGAGCGGGACCGGGGAGCTGTTTTTT.

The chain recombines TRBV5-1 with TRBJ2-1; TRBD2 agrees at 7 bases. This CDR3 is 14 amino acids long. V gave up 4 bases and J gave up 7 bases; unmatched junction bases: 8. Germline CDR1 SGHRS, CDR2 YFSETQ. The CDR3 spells CASSPAPGGNEQFF. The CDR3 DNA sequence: TGCGCCAGCAGCCCGGCCCCGGGGGGAAATGAGCAGTTCTTC.

Here the CDR3 reads CASSPRLGASNQPQHF. CDR3 nucleotide sequence: TGCGCCAGCAGCCCTCGATTGGGGGCGAGCAATCAGCCCCAGCATTTT. This chain joins TRBV4-1 and TRBJ1-5; D is perhaps TRBD1 (6 bases). Germline CDR1 reads MGHRA; CDR2 reads YSYEKL. This CDR3 is 16 amino acids long. With 4 bases removed from V and 1 base from J, the gap between germline ends came to 14 bases.

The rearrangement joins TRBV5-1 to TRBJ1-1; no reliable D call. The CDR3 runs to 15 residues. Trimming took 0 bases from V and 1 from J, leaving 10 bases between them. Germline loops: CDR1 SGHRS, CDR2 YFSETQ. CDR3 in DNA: TGCGCCAGCAGCTTGGACAGCCCTCAGAACACTGAAGCTTTCTTT. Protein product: CASSLDSPQNTEAFF.

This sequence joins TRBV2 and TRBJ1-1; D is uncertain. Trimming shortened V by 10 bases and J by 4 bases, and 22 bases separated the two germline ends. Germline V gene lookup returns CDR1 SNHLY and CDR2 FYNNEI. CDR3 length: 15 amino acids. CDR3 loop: CATPRSKSVGTEAFF. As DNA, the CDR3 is TGTGCCACCCCGAGGTCCAAGTCTGTTGGCACTGAAGCTTTCTTT.

The CDR3 protein is CASSPTGGPEQFF. In nucleotides, the CDR3 is TGTGCCAGCAGCCCGACGGGGGGACCTGAGCAGTTCTTC. The chain links TRBV11-2 to TRBJ2-1; 7 bases map to TRBD2. V lost 5 bases, J lost 9 bases, and 7 bases stayed unmatched. CDR1 is SGHAT and CDR2 is FQNNGV in the germline V gene. The CDR3 consists of 13 residues.

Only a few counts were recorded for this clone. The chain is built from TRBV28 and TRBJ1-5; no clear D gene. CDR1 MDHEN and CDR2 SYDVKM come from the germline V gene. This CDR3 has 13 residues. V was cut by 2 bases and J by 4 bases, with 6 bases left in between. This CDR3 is CASSLVQNQPQHF. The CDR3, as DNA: TGTGCCAGCAGTTTAGTACAGAATCAGCCCCAGCATTTT. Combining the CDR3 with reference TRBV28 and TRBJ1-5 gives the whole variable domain DVKVTQSSRYLVKRTGEKVFLECVQDMDHENMFWYRQDPGLGLRLIYFSYDVKMKEKGDIPEGYSVSREKKERFSLILESASTNQTSMYLCASSLVQNQPQHFGDGTRLSIL.

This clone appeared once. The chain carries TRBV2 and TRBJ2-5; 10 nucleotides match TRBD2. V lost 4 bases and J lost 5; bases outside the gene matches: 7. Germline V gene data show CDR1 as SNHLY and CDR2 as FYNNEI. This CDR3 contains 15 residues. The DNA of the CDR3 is TGTGCCAGCAGTGTGGAGCGGGGGGGCCGGGAGACCCAGTACTTC. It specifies CASSVERGGRETQYF.

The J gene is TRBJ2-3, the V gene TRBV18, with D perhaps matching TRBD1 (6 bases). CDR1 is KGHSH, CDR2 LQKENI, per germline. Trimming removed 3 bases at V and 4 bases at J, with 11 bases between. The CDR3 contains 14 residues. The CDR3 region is CASSPAGEPDTQYF. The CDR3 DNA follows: TGTGCCAGCTCACCCGCAGGGGAGCCAGATACGCAGTATTTT.